A selection of T cell receptor beta chains follows, all from one sample in a study of shared clonotypes between healthy human individuals. Libraries were prepared by immunoSEQ multiplex PCR; TCRdb keeps only in-frame clonotypes and omits some of them. The sample shows roughly 2,000,000 clones, 93% of them seen only once. The material sequenced was naive CD8+ T cells from PBMCs. Source of these receptors: a young man in good health. Some clones in this sample may be carry-over from other donors' samples. CDR3s include the opening cysteine and the closing phenylalanine or tryptophan. A D gene is named only where the DNA matches it firmly. Size is omitted from some rows. Given values are once, few, many or a class for expanded clones.

>TRBJ2-7|-|TRBV7-6|-
TGTGCCAGCAGCTTAGGACGGGAGCAGTACTTC
CASSLGREQYF
>TRBJ2-1|-|TRBV4-3|TRBD2
TGCGCCAGCAGCCAAGATCTAGCGGACCTTTACAATGAGCAGTTCTTC
CASSQDLADLYNEQFF
>TRBJ1-2|-|TRBV4-1|-
TGCGCCAGCAGCCAAGATACGGCAGGGACCTATGGCTACACCTTC
CASSQDTAGTYGYTF
>TRBJ2-1|-|TRBV9|-
TGTGCCAGCAGCGTAGGAGGGGGATTGGTTGGCTCCTACAATGAGCAGTTCTTC
CASSVGGGLVGSYNEQFF
>TRBJ2-5|-|TRBV18|-
TGTGCCAGCTCACCACCGGGGGAGGAGACCCAGTACTTC
CASSPPGEETQYF
>TRBJ2-7|-|TRBV30|-
TGTGCCTGGAGTCCTGGGAGCTCCTACGAGCAGTACTTC
CAWSPGSSYEQYF
>TRBJ2-1|once|TRBV9|-
TGTGCCAGCAGCGTAGGTACTAGCAAAGGGTCCTACAATGAGCAGTTCTTC
CASSVGTSKGSYNEQFF
>TRBJ1-1|-|TRBV6-1|-
TGTGCCAGCAGTGTGAGTCCTGAAGCTTTCTTT
CASSVSPEAFF
>TRBJ1-5|-|TRBV27|TRBD1
TGTGCCAGCAGCCTATCAGGGGGACCAACCAAGTCTAGCAATCAGCCCCAGCATTTT
CASSLSGGPTKSSNQPQHF
>TRBJ1-4|-|TRBV19|-
TGTGCCAGTAGTATTCGGGGCAGACGGAATGAAAAACTGTTTTTT
CASSIRGRRNEKLFF
>TRBJ2-2|-|TRBV2|-
TGTGCCAGCAGTAGGGTCAACACCGGGGAGCTGTTTTTT
CASSRVNTGELFF
>TRBJ1-2|-|TRBV6-1|-
TGTGCCAGCAGTGACCGATCCACAGGGACCTATGGCTACACCTTC
CASSDRSTGTYGYTF
>TRBJ2-1|few|TRBV2|-
TGTGCCAGCAGTGACAATGAGCAGTTCTTC
CASSDNEQFF
>TRBJ2-1|-|TRBV29-1|-
TGCAGCGTTGAGTCTGGATTTCATTACAATGAGCAGTTCTTC
CSVESGFHYNEQFF
>TRBJ1-1|-|TRBV7-2|TRBD1
TGTGCCAGCAGGGAACGACAGGGGTCTACTGAAGCTTTCTTT
CASRERQGSTEAFF
>TRBJ1-2|-|TRBV25-1|-
TGTGCCAGCAGTGACCCACAGGGTGGAGGGTATGGCTACACCTTC
CASSDPQGGGYGYTF
>TRBJ2-7|-|TRBV4-1|-
TGCGCCAGCAGCCAAGGAGCCAAGGGGGTATACGAGCAGTACTTC
CASSQGAKGVYEQYF
>TRBJ1-2|few|TRBV27|-
TGTGCCAGCAGTTTACGGGGACCAACCTATGGCTACACCTTC
CASSLRGPTYGYTF
>TRBJ2-7|-|TRBV4-1|-
TGCGCCAGCAGCCCAAGGGTGGCCACCTACGAGCAGTACTTC
CASSPRVATYEQYF
>TRBJ2-1|-|TRBV27|-
TGTGCCAGCAGTTCTGGCGGTACCTACAATGAGCAGTTCTTC
CASSSGGTYNEQFF
>TRBJ2-1|-|TRBV7-6|TRBD2
TGTGCCAGCAGCTTAGGGCTAGCGGGGTACAATGAGCAGTTCTTC
CASSLGLAGYNEQFF
>TRBJ2-1|-|TRBV2|-
TGTGCCAGCAGTGAGGGTGCGGCTACCTACAATGAGCAGTTCTTC
CASSEGAATYNEQFF
>TRBJ1-3|-|TRBV9|-
TGTGCCAGCAGCACCCGGGGCTCTGGAAACACCATATATTTT
CASSTRGSGNTIYF
>TRBJ1-3|once|TRBV10-2|TRBD1
TGCGCCAGCAGTGATAGATCGGAGGGCAGGGGGAACACCATATATTTT
CASSDRSEGRGNTIYF
>TRBJ2-7|-|TRBV7-6|-
TGTGCCAGCAGCTTAGTTCCCGGTAGTTCCCCATTTGGGGACGAGCAGTACTTC
CASSLVPGSSPFGDEQYF